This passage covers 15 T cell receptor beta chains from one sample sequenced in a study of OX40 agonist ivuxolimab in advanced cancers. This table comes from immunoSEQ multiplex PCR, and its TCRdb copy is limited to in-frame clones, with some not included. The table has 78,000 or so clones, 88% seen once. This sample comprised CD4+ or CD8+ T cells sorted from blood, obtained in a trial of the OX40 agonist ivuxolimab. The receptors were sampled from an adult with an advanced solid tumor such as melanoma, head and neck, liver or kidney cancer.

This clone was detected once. CDR3 coding DNA: TGTGCCAGCAGTGCCCTCGGGACTAGCGGGGCAGATACGCAGTATTTT. This codes for CASSALGTSGADTQYF. The V call is TRBV6-4, the J call TRBJ2-3; 13 bases are shared with TRBD2. The CDR3 has 16 amino acids. CDR1 is MRHNA and CDR2 is SNTAGT in the germline V gene. V dropped 4 bases and J dropped 4; count of bases not matched to a gene: 5.

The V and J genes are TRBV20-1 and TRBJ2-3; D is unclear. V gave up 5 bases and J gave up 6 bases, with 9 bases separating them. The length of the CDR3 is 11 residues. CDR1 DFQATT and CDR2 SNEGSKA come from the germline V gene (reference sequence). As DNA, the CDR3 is TGCAGTGCTGGTCGATTGGATACGCAGTATTTT. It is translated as CSAGRLDTQYF.

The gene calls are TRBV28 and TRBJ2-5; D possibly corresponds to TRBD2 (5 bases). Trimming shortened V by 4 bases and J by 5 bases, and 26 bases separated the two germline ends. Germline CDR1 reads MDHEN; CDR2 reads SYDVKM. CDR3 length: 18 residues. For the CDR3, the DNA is TGTGCCAGCAGTTCCCACCCCCAAGGACTGGGCCTGGGGGAGACCCAGTACTTC. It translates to CASSSHPQGLGLGETQYF.

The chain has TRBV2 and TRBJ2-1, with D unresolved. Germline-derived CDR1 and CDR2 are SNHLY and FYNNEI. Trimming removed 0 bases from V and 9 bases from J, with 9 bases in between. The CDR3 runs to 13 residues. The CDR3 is CASSEAVMSEQFF. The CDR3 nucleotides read TGTGCCAGCAGTGAAGCGGTGATGAGTGAGCAGTTCTTC.

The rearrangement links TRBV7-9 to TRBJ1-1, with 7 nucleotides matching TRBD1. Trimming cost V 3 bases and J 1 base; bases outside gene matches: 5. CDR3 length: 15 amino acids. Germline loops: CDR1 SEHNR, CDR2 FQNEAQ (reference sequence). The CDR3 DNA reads TGTGCCAGCAGCTTTCAAGGGGGCCAGAACACTGAAGCTTTCTTT. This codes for CASSFQGGQNTEAFF.

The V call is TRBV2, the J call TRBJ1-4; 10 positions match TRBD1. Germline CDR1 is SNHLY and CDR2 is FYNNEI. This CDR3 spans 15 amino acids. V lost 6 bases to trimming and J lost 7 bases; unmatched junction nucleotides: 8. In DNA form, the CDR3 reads TGTGCCAGCAGGCTACGGACAGGGGGTAGTGAAAAACTGTTTTTT. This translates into CASRLRTGGSEKLFF. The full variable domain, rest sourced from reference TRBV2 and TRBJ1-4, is EPEVTQTPSHQVTQMGQEVILRCVPISNHLYFYWYRQILGQKVEFLVSFYNNEISEKSEIFDDQFSVERPDGSNFTLKIRSTKLEDSAMYFCASRLRTGGSEKLFFGSGTQLSVL.

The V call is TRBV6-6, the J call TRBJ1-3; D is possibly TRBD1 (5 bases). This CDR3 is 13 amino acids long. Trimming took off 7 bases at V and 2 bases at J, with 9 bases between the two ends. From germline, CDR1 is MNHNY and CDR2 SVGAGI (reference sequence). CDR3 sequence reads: CASIQGAGNTIYF. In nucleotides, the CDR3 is TGTGCCAGCATCCAAGGGGCTGGAAACACCATATATTTT.

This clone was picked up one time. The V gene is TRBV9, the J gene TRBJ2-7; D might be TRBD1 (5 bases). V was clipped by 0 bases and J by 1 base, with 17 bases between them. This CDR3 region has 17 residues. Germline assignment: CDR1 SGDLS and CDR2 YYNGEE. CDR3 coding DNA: TGTGCCAGCAGCGTAGCTGAGACAGCCATCGGTTCCTACGAGCAGTACTTC. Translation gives CASSVAETAIGSYEQYF.

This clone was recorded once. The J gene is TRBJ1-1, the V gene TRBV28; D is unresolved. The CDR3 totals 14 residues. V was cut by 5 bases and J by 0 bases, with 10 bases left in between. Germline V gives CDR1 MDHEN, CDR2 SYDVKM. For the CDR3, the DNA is TGTGCCAGCAGTCAACACGCCCTGAACACTGAAGCTTTCTTT. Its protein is CASSQHALNTEAFF.

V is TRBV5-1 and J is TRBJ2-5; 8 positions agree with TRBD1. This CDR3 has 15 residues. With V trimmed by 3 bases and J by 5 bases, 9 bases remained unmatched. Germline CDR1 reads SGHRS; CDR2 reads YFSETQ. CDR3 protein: CASSSGQGRFETQYF. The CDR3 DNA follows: TGCGCCAGCAGCTCAGGACAGGGACGGTTTGAGACCCAGTACTTC.

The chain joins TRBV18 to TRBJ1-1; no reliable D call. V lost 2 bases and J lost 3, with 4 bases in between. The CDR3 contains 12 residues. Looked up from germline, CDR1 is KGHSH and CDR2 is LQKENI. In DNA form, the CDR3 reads TGTGCCAGCTCACCAGGGTACACTGAAGCTTTCTTT. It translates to CASSPGYTEAFF. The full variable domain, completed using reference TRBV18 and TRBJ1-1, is NAGVMQNPRHLVRRRGQEARLRCSPMKGHSHVYWYRQLPEEGLKFMVYLQKENIIDESGMPKERFSAEFPKEGPSILRIQQVVRGDSAAYFCASSPGYTEAFFGQGTRLTVV.

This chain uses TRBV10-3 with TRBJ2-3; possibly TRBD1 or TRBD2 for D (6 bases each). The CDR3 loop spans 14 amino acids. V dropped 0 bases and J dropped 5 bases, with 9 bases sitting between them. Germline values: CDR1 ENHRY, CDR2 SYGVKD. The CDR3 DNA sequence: TGTGCCATCAGTGAGTCGGGGGGCAAAGATACGCAGTATTTT. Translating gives CAISESGGKDTQYF.

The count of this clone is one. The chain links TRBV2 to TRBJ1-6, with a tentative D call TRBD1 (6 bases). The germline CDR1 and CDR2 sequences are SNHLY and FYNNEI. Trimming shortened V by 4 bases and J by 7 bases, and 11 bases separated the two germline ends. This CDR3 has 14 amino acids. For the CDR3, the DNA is TGTGCCAGCAGTGGTGGACAGCCCAATTCACCCCTCCACTTT. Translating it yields CASSGGQPNSPLHF.

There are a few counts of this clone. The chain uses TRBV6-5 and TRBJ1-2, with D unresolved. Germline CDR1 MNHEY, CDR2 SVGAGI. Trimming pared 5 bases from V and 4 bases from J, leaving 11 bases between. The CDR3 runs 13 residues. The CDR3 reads CASSNSLPYGYTF. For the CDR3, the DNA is TGTGCCAGCAGTAACAGTCTCCCCTATGGCTACACCTTC.

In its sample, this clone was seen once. The CDR3 protein is CATTAGTVNSPLHF. The CDR3, as DNA: TGTGCCACCACCGCCGGGACAGTCAATTCACCCCTCCACTTT. The rearrangement links TRBV15 to TRBJ1-6, with 7 bases identical to TRBD1. Germline V gene data show CDR1 as LNHNV and CDR2 as YYDKDF (reference sequence). CDR3 size: 14 residues. With V trimmed by 7 bases and J by 7 bases, 7 bases remained unmatched.